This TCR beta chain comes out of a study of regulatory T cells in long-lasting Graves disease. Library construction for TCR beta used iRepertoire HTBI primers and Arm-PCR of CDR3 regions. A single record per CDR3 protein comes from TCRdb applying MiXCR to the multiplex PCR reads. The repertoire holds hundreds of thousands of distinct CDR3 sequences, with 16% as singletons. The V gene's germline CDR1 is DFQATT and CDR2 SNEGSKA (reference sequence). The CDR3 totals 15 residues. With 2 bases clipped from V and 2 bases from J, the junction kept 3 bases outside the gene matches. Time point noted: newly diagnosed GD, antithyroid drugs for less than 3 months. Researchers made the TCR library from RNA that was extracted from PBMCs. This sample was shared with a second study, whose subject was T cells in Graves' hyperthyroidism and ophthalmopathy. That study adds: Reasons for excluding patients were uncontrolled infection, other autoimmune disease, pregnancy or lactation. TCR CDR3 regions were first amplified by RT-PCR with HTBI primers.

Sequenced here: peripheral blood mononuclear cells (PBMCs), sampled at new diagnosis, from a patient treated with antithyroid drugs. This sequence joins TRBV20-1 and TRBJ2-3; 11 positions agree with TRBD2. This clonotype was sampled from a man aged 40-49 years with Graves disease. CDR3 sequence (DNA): TGCAGTGCTAGACGACTAGCGGGGAACACAGATACGCAGTATTTT. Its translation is CSARRLAGNTDTQYF.